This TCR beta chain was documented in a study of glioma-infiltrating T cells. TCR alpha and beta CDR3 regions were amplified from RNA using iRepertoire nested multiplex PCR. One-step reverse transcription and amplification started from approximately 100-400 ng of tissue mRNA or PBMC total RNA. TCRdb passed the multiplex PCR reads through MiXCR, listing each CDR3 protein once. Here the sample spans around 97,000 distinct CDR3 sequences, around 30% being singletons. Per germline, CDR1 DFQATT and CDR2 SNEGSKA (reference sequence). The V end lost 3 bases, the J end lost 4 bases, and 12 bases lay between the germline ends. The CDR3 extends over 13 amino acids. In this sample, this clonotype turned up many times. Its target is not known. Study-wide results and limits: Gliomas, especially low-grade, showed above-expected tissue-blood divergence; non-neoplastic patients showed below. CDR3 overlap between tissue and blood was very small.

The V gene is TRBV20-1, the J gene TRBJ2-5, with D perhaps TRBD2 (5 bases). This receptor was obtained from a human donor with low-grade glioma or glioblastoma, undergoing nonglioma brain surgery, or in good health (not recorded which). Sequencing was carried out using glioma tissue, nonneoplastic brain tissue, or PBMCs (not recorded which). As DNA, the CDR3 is TGCAGTGCTAGCCCGACTACCATAGAGACCCAGTACTTC. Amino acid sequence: CSASPTTIETQYF.